Below, 19 T cell receptor beta chains from the same sample are listed, as sequenced in a study of blood T cell repertoires in COVID-19. Generated by immunoSEQ multiplex PCR, the TCRdb table keeps only in-frame clones and is missing some. Among fewer than 150,000 clones, around 85% were seen once, and the ten largest hold roughly 4.5%. Material for sequencing was peripheral blood. These receptors were collected from a human donor in a cohort sampled during active COVID-19.

V gene TRBV11-1 combines with J gene TRBJ2-7; 9 bases line up with TRBD1. The V gene's germline CDR1 is SGHAT and CDR2 FQDESV (reference sequence). The V and J ends lost 5 bases and 4 bases, in that order; junction bases with no gene match: 6. The CDR3 length is 14 residues. This chain's CDR3 is CASSLQGASYEQYF. CDR3 coding DNA: TGTGCCAGCAGCCTACAGGGGGCATCATACGAGCAGTACTTC.

This clone has just a few counts. The CDR3 DNA follows: TGTGCCAGCAGCCAATTCCAGAATCAGCCCCAGCATTTT. It yields the protein CASSQFQNQPQHF. The J gene is TRBJ1-5, the V gene TRBV3-1 (or the pseudogene TRBV3-2); D ambiguous. The germline V gene encodes CDR1 LGHDT and CDR2 YNNKEL (reference sequence). The CDR3 is made up of 13 amino acids. V was shortened by 2 bases and J by 4 bases, with 6 bases between the two germline ends.

The chain has TRBV5-4 and TRBJ2-5; TRBD2 matches 8 bases. V lost 2 bases and J lost 3; bases outside the gene matches: 12. CDR3 length equals 17 residues. From germline, CDR1 is SGHNT and CDR2 YYREEE (reference sequence). CDR3 in DNA: TGTGCCAGCAGCTTCCCCTCGGGCCGGGGGGGCGAAGAGACCCAGTACTTC. Translated: CASSFPSGRGGEETQYF.

The chain carries TRBV5-5 and TRBJ2-3; 8 bases fit TRBD2. With 0 bases clipped from V and 2 bases from J, the junction kept 5 bases outside the gene matches. The CDR3 has 16 residues. Germline V gene data show CDR1 as SGHKS and CDR2 as YYEKEE (reference sequence). The CDR3 DNA sequence: TGTGCCAGCAGCTTGGAGGGTAGCGGGGTCACAGATACGCAGTATTTT. The encoded protein is CASSLEGSGVTDTQYF.

The chain is built from TRBV6-4 and TRBJ2-3; D remains unclear. Trimming pared 0 bases from V and 4 bases from J, leaving 11 bases between. Germline CDR1 MRHNA, CDR2 SNTAGT. The CDR3 has 15 amino acids. The CDR3 region has the DNA TGTGCCAGCAGTGACTCGATCTCTGCGTCAGATACGCAGTATTTT. Amino acid sequence: CASSDSISASDTQYF.

This clone was detected only once. The CDR3 sequence is CASSAQGVQGNTIYF. The CDR3 DNA reads TGTGCCAGCAGCGCTCAGGGGGTTCAAGGAAACACCATATATTTT. This chain links TRBV9 with TRBJ1-3; 7 bases line up with TRBD1. In germline, CDR1 is SGDLS, CDR2 YYNGEE. V was clipped by 3 bases and J by 4 bases; unmatched bases: 7. The CDR3 is made up of 15 amino acids. The full variable domain, with the rest looked up from reference TRBV9 and TRBJ1-3, is DSGVTQTPKHLITATGQRVTLRCSPRSGDLSVYWYQQSLDQGLQFLIQYYNGEERAKGNILERFSAQQFPDLHSELNLSSLELGDSALYFCASSAQGVQGNTIYFGEGSWLTVV.

The gene calls are TRBV5-5 and TRBJ2-3, with D uncertain. V was cut by 4 bases and J by 9 bases, with 12 bases left in between. CDR3 size: 12 residues. Germline loops: CDR1 SGHKS, CDR2 YYEKEE (reference sequence). CDR3 in amino acids: CASSPPGVTQYF. The CDR3 bases are TGTGCCAGCAGCCCCCCAGGCGTGACGCAGTATTTT.

The chain links TRBV12-3 or TRBV12-4 to TRBJ2-5; D is ambiguous. V gave up 0 bases and J gave up 7 bases, with 9 bases separating them. The CDR3 is 13 amino acids. The CDR3 loop is CASSLALGGTQYF. The CDR3 nucleotides read TGTGCCAGCAGTTTAGCCCTCGGTGGGACCCAGTACTTC.

This chain connects TRBV6-5 to TRBJ2-1; perhaps TRBD1 as D (6 bases). The length of the CDR3 is 15 residues. Trimming took off 2 bases at V and 3 bases at J, with 11 bases between the two ends. Germline V CDR1 and CDR2: MNHEY, SVGAGI. CDR3 region: CASSYDQGSYNEQFF. The DNA of the CDR3 is TGTGCCAGCAGTTACGATCAGGGGAGCTACAATGAGCAGTTCTTC.

The gene calls are TRBV7-2 and TRBJ2-1; 13 nucleotides match TRBD2. The CDR3 loop spans 22 amino acids. Germline V gives CDR1 SGHTA, CDR2 FQGNSA. V was pared by 0 bases and J by 10 bases, with 24 bases of the junction left unmatched. The chain's CDR3 is CASSLATGFLGLAGSGTGEQFF. For the CDR3, the DNA is TGTGCCAGCAGCTTAGCAACTGGCTTCCTGGGACTAGCGGGATCCGGTACGGGGGAGCAGTTCTTC.

The count of this clone is one. The chain employs TRBV24-1 and TRBJ2-5; tentative D call: TRBD1 (5 bases). Trimming stripped 9 bases from V and 2 bases from J, with 12 bases between. From germline, CDR1 is KGHDR and CDR2 SFDVKD. The CDR3 contains 13 residues. DNA for the CDR3: TGTGCCACCGCGTCGCAGGGACAAGAGACCCAGTACTTC. Amino acid sequence: CATASQGQETQYF.

J is TRBJ1-1 and V is TRBV24-1, with 7 bases identical to TRBD1. Germline lookup yields CDR1 KGHDR and CDR2 SFDVKD. This CDR3 spans 13 amino acids. V gave up 5 bases and J gave up 4 bases; unmatched junction bases: 3. CDR3 sequence (DNA): TGTGCCACCAGTGGACAGGGAGGCACTGAAGCTTTCTTT. Amino acid sequence: CATSGQGGTEAFF.

The chain combines TRBV3-1 (or the pseudogene TRBV3-2) with TRBJ1-2, with D possibly being TRBD1 (6 bases). Looked up from germline, CDR1 is LGHDT and CDR2 is YNNKEL (reference sequence). The CDR3 is 12 amino acids. V lost 3 bases and J lost 7, with 9 bases in between. CDR3: CASSHFRGGYTF. The CDR3 coding sequence is TGTGCCAGCAGCCATTTCAGGGGTGGCTACACCTTC.

This clone was observed a handful of times. This rearrangement joins TRBV3-1 (or the pseudogene TRBV3-2) to TRBJ2-3; unclear D gene. Trimming left V 0 bases short and J 1 base short, with 2 bases between. There are 13 residues in the CDR3. Germline lookup yields CDR1 LGHDT and CDR2 YNNKEL (reference sequence). CDR3 in DNA: TGTGCCAGCAGCCAAGACTGCACAGATACGCAGTATTTT. Its protein product is CASSQDCTDTQYF.

The chain couples TRBV27 to TRBJ2-7, with 7 nucleotides matching TRBD1. V lost 6 bases, J lost 3 bases, and 11 bases stayed unmatched. The germline CDR1 and CDR2 sequences are MNHEY and SMNVEV (reference sequence). This CDR3 has 15 residues. The CDR3 protein is CASSKDRDPIYEQYV. The CDR3 nucleotides are TGTGCCAGCAGCAAAGACAGGGACCCGATCTACGAGCAGTACGTC.

In nucleotides, the CDR3 is TGTGCCAGCAGCCTCATTCGAGGGGGCACTGAAGCTTTCTTT. It encodes CASSLIRGGTEAFF. The chain recombines TRBV7-2 with TRBJ1-1, with a possible D match to TRBD1 (6 bases). CDR3 size: 14 residues. Between the trimmed V and J ends, which lost 5 bases and 4 bases, there was a span of 14 bases. Germline loops: CDR1 SGHTA, CDR2 FQGNSA. Combining the CDR3 with reference TRBV7-2 and TRBJ1-1 gives the whole variable domain GAGVSQSPSNKVTEKGKDVELRCDPISGHTALYWYRQSLGQGLEFLIYFQGNSAPDKSGLPSDRFSAERTGGSVSTLTIQRTQQEDSAVYLCASSLIRGGTEAFFGQGTRLTVV.

V gene TRBV15 combines with J gene TRBJ2-3, with TRBD1 identical over 9 bases. The CDR3 runs to 17 residues. V lost 0 bases to trimming and J lost 3 bases; unmatched junction nucleotides: 7. The germline V gene encodes CDR1 LNHNV and CDR2 YYDKDF (reference sequence). The CDR3 reads CATSRDMRGTGTDTQYF. The CDR3 DNA reads TGTGCCACCAGCAGAGATATGAGAGGGACAGGGACAGATACGCAGTATTTT.

V is TRBV7-3 and J is TRBJ2-2; 8 nucleotides match TRBD2. CDR1 and CDR2 from the germline V gene are SGHTA and FQGTGA. The CDR3 is made up of 16 amino acids. Trimming at V came to 1 base and at J to 6 bases, leaving 7 bases not matched to a gene. CDR3 sequence (DNA): TGTGCCAGCAGCTTAAGTGCGGGGGGCCTGCCCGGGGAGCTGTTTTTT. Its protein is CASSLSAGGLPGELFF.

V usage is TRBV7-2 and J usage is TRBJ2-5; 8 nucleotides agree with TRBD2. In germline, CDR1 is SGHTA, CDR2 FQGNSA. V lost 4 bases to trimming and J lost 5 bases; unmatched junction nucleotides: 9. This CDR3 region has 15 residues. DNA for the CDR3: TGTGCCAGCAGCTGGAACCGGGGGGGCGGTGAGACCCAGTACTTC. It is translated as CASSWNRGGGETQYF.